This is a list of T cell receptor beta chains from one sample in a study of blood T cell repertoires in COVID-19. Sequencing was performed with immunoSEQ multiplex PCR; in TCRdb, only in-frame clones are kept and a portion is missing. The repertoire holds roughly 120,000 clones, roughly 88% seen once, with nearly 0.9% in the top ten. The source material was peripheral blood. The receptors shown here come from a woman aged 50 to 60 with active or convalescent COVID-19. The CDR3 runs from the conserved cysteine through the conserved F or W. D genes are given only for firm matches. The listing skips clone size in some rows; elsewhere it reads once, few, many or a size class.

>NA|TRBJ2-1|TRBV5-6|NA
TGTGCCAGCAGCCCGGGGTTTAGTCCTGCGCAGTTCTTC
CASSPGFSPAQFF
>TRBD2|TRBJ2-2|TRBV27|NA
TGTTCCGGGACTAGCGGGAATCCTGACACCGGGGAGCTGTTTTTT
CSGTSGNPDTGELFF
>TRBD1|TRBJ1-4|TRBV12-3/TRBV12-4|NA
TGTGCCAGCAGTTTATTGGGACAGATGGTTTTT
CASSLLGQMVF
>NA|TRBJ2-3|TRBV7-2|NA
TGTGCCAGCAGCTTAGGGTGGTGGGGGCCTGATACGCAGTATTTT
CASSLGWWGPDTQYF
>NA|TRBJ2-7|TRBV5-4|NA
TGTGCCAGCAGCCCGGGACTGGGGGCCTACGAGCAGTACTTC
CASSPGLGAYEQYF
>NA|TRBJ1-2|TRBV5-1|NA
TGCGCCAGCAGCCGGGGAGGGGGGTCGGATGGCTACACCTTC
CASSRGGGSDGYTF
>NA|TRBJ2-3|TRBV6-2/TRBV6-3|NA
TGTGCCAGCAGCCTCCTAACAGATACGCAGTATTTT
CASSLLTDTQYF
>TRBD2|TRBJ2-7|TRBV4-3|NA
TGCGCCAGCAGCCAAGATTTCTACGGGACTACCTACGAGCAGTACTTC
CASSQDFYGTTYEQYF
>TRBD1|TRBJ1-2|TRBV6-5|NA
TGTGCCAGCAGTCGGACAGGGGGCTATGGCTACACCTTC
CASSRTGGYGYTF
>TRBD2|TRBJ2-4|TRBV28|NA
TGTGCCAGCAGTTTAGGCCTAGCGGGAGGATTAGCCAAAAACATTCAGTACTTC
CASSLGLAGGLAKNIQYF
>NA|TRBJ1-5|TRBV19|NA
TGTGCCAGTAGTACCCCCCCCATCAGTCAGCCCCAGCATTTT
CASSTPPISQPQHF
>NA|TRBJ1-5|TRBV19|NA
TGTGCCAGTAGTATAGACGGGAATAGCAATCAGCCCCAGCATTTT
CASSIDGNSNQPQHF
>NA|TRBJ1-1|TRBV19|NA
TGTGCCAGTTCCATTGGACAGAACACTGAAGCTTTCTTT
CASSIGQNTEAFF
>NA|TRBJ2-7|TRBV27|NA
TGTGCCAGCAGCCCCGGGGGCTCCTACGAGCAGTACTTC
CASSPGGSYEQYF
>NA|TRBJ2-1|TRBV5-1|NA
TGCGCCAGCAGCGGCGGACTAGGGGGTGATCGTGAGCAGTTCTTC
CASSGGLGGDREQFF
>NA|TRBJ1-2|TRBV5-1|NA
TGCGCCAGCAGCTTGGAAGTGGGTGTCAAACTTTGGAGCTATGGCTACACCTTC
CASSLEVGVKLWSYGYTF
>NA|TRBJ2-2|TRBV5-8|NA
TGTGCCAGCAGCAGAATTGAGACTCTAACCGGGGAGCTGTTTTTT
CASSRIETLTGELFF
>NA|TRBJ1-4|TRBV28|NA
TGTGCCAGCAGGCGGCGGGTGGGTGTCATCGATGAAAAACTGTTTTTT
CASRRRVGVIDEKLFF
>TRBD2|TRBJ2-7|TRBV28|once
TGTGCCAGCAGTTTAGTTAGCGGGGTTACTACGTTCTCCTACGAGCAGTACTTC
CASSLVSGVTTFSYEQYF
>NA|TRBJ2-3|TRBV6-5|NA
TGTGCCACGGACAGACAGACAGATACGCAGTATTTT
CATDRQTDTQYF